This T cell receptor beta chain was recovered during a study of OX40 agonist ivuxolimab in advanced cancers. About the study: Patients received ivuxolimab, an agonistic anti-OX40 (CD134) antibody. The dose-escalation group included hepatocellular carcinoma, melanoma, renal cell carcinoma and head and neck cancer. Study-wide findings and caveats: At 0.1 to 3.0 mg/kg, clonal expansion of CD4+ and CD8+ blood T cells had occurred by week 6.

Generated by immunoSEQ multiplex PCR, the TCRdb table keeps only in-frame clones and is missing some. This sample has 70,000 to 95,000 clones, with about 91% found just once. A remark on this clone: The antigen is undetermined.

The source material was CD4+ or CD8+ T cells sorted from blood, sampled in a trial of the OX40 agonist ivuxolimab. The receptor's source is an adult with an advanced solid tumor such as melanoma, head and neck, liver or kidney cancer.

In nucleotides, the CDR3 is TGCGCCAGCAGCCAATTCCGGATAAACAATCAGCCCCAGCATTTT. Translation: CASSQFRINNQPQHF. V gene TRBV4-1 combines with J gene TRBJ1-5; unclear D gene. Germline V gives CDR1 MGHRA, CDR2 YSYEKL. V shed 2 bases and J shed 3 bases, with 11 bases lying between them. The CDR3 has 15 amino acids.